The 30 T cell receptor beta chains presented below share a single source sample, sequenced in a study of blood T cells in healthy people across ages. It was with a sample-barcoded 5' primer and a J-beta primer mix that a second PCR of about 6 to 11 cycles was run. TCRdb re-analysed the 5' RACE reads in MiXCR, keeping a single row per CDR3 protein. Of just over 800,000 distinct CDR3 sequences in the sample, around 62% were seen once. The material sequenced was blood. Source of these receptors: a man aged 30 to 39 in good health.

With respect to this clonotype: The germline gene is not matched at one end of the junction; a read error may be the cause. CDR3 sequence reads: CSVGEWGYGCTF. DNA of the CDR3: TGCAGCGTTGGGGAATGGGGCTATGGCTGCACCTTC. The chain uses TRBV29-1 and TRBJ1-2, with D possibly matching TRBD1 (5 bases). Germline CDR1 and CDR2: SQVTM and ANQGSEA. The CDR3 covers 12 residues.

This clonotype was observed a few times. The CDR3: CAISESVGDYTF. The CDR3 nucleotides read TGTGCCATCAGTGAGTCCGTAGGGGACTACACCTTC. V is TRBV10-3 and J is TRBJ1-2; TRBD1 might be the D (5 bases). V lost 0 bases and J lost 10, with 9 bases in between. CDR1 is ENHRY and CDR2 is SYGVKD in the germline V gene. This CDR3 spans 12 amino acids.

The chain links TRBV4-1 to TRBJ2-4; no definite D call. The J call is uncertain, as TRBJ2-7 better fits the DNA end. The CDR3 loop spans 15 amino acids. CDR1 and CDR2 (germline): MGHRA, YSYEKL. The CDR3 nucleotides read TGCGCCAGCAGCCAAGTAAGTGTGGAAAGCTACGAGCAGTACTTC. This codes for CASSQVSVESYEQYF.

V gene TRBV7-2 combines with J gene TRBJ2-1; D ambiguous. The CDR3 totals 13 residues. V lost 7 bases to trimming and J lost 6 bases, with 13 bases between them. Looked up from germline, CDR1 is SGHTA and CDR2 is FQGNSA. DNA for the CDR3: TGTGCCAGCAACCTGGGCCTAGTCAATGAGCAGTTCTTC. Protein: CASNLGLVNEQFF.

This clonotype was counted once. This chain links TRBV10-3 with TRBJ2-5; D may be TRBD2 (5 bases). This CDR3 region has 14 residues. CDR1 and CDR2 from the germline V gene are ENHRY and SYGVKD. V lost 2 bases, J lost 2 bases, and 9 bases lay in between. The CDR3 here is CAISEEGGQETQYF. The DNA for the CDR3 is TGTGCCATCAGTGAGGAGGGCGGGCAAGAGACCCAGTACTTC.

This clonotype appeared a few times. V gene TRBV12-3 or TRBV12-4 combines with J gene TRBJ2-4, with 10 bases matching TRBD2. This CDR3 has 17 residues. CDR3 DNA: TGTGTTAGCCGGGCTAGCGGGGGACCGGGATACAAAAACATTCAGTACTTC. This codes for CVSRASGGPGYKNIQYF.

A few counts support this clonotype. V is TRBV20-1 and J is TRBJ1-5, with TRBD1 matching over 7 bases. Unmatched junction bases numbered 3, after V lost 6 bases and J lost 1 base. The germline gives CDR1 DFQATT, CDR2 SNEGSKA (reference sequence). CDR3 size: 13 residues. The CDR3 is CSAEQGSNQPQHF. CDR3 DNA sequence: TGCAGTGCGGAACAGGGGAGCAATCAGCCCCAGCATTTT.

This clonotype appeared a few times. This chain connects TRBV5-1 to TRBJ2-7; D is ambiguous. This CDR3 is 14 amino acids long. CDR1 is SGHRS, CDR2 YFSETQ, per germline. V lost 1 base to trimming and J lost 3 bases, with 11 bases between them. DNA for the CDR3: TGCGCCAGCAGCTTGCGGCAGGCGAGCTACGAGCAGTACTTC. This sequence encodes CASSLRQASYEQYF. Together with reference TRBV5-1 and TRBJ2-7, the CDR3 gives the full variable domain: KAGVTQTPRYLIKTRGQQVTLSCSPISGHRSVSWYQQTPGQGLQFLFEYFSETQRNKGNFPGRFSGRQFSNSRSEMNVSTLELGDSALYLCASSLRQASYEQYFGPGTRLTVT.

The chain has TRBV2 and TRBJ2-7; no clear D. Germline CDR1 SNHLY, CDR2 FYNNEI. The CDR3 covers 12 residues. The ends were cut back, 2 bases at V and 9 bases at J, with 11 bases in the middle. The CDR3, as DNA: TGTGCCAGCAGTGAAACAGCTCCTTGGCAGTACTTC. Its translation: CASSETAPWQYF. The whole variable domain, remainder taken from reference TRBV2 and TRBJ2-7, is EPEVTQTPSHQVTQMGQEVILRCVPISNHLYFYWYRQILGQKVEFLVSFYNNEISEKSEIFDDQFSVERPDGSNFTLKIRSTKLEDSAMYFCASSETAPWQYFGPGTRLTVT.

J is TRBJ1-6 and V is TRBV9, with D possibly TRBD1 on 5 matching bases. The CDR3 spans 14 residues. Germline CDR1 reads SGDLS; CDR2 reads YYNGEE. V was shortened by 0 bases and J by 8 bases, with 9 bases between the two germline ends. CDR3 nucleotides: TGTGCCAGCAGCGTAGAGGGGAGGCATTCACCCCTCCACTTT. Translation: CASSVEGRHSPLHF.

This chain connects TRBV12-3 or TRBV12-4 to TRBJ2-1; D is undetermined. The CDR3 runs 14 residues. Trimming removed 6 bases at V and 0 bases at J, with 9 bases between. The CDR3: CASSRANSYNEQFF. The CDR3 DNA is TGTGCCAGCAGCCGGGCCAACTCCTACAATGAGCAGTTCTTC.

The V gene is TRBV24-1, the J gene TRBJ2-3; tentative D call: TRBD2 (6 bases). V was shortened by 3 bases and J by 7 bases, with 10 bases between the two germline ends. Germline CDR1 KGHDR, CDR2 SFDVKD. CDR3 length: 13 residues. In nucleotides, the CDR3 is TGTGCCACCAGTGATGGAGGGCCTCATACGCAGTATTTT. Its translation is CATSDGGPHTQYF.

The chain carries TRBV7-2 and TRBJ2-3, with D possibly TRBD1 on 6 matching bases. This CDR3 has 16 residues. Between the trimmed V and J ends, which lost 4 bases and 0 bases, there was a span of 14 bases. Looked up from germline, CDR1 is SGHTA and CDR2 is FQGNSA. The CDR3 DNA reads as TGTGCCAGCAGCTACCCCGGGACATCTAGCACAGATACGCAGTATTTT. Residues: CASSYPGTSSTDTQYF.

This clonotype was found a few times. This rearrangement joins TRBV7-2 to TRBJ2-5; D not certain. V lost 4 bases and J lost 2, with 14 bases in between. The CDR3 runs to 15 residues. Germline V lookup: CDR1 SGHTA, CDR2 FQGNSA. The CDR3 reads CASSSNGRIQETQYF. For the CDR3, the DNA is TGTGCCAGCAGCTCGAACGGACGGATACAAGAGACCCAGTACTTC. Looking up the rest from reference TRBV7-2 and TRBJ2-5 gives the full variable domain: GAGVSQSPSNKVTEKGKDVELRCDPISGHTALYWYRQSLGQGLEFLIYFQGNSAPDKSGLPSDRFSAERTGGSVSTLTIQRTQQEDSAVYLCASSSNGRIQETQYFGPGTRLLVL.

Note on this clonotype: This may arise from a read error, as a much more abundant clone is one base away. The rearrangement joins TRBV7-2 to TRBJ2-1; 8 positions agree with TRBD2. This CDR3 has 15 residues. Germline V gene data show CDR1 as SGHTA and CDR2 as FQGNSA. CDR3 sequence (DNA): TGTGCCAGCAGCCCCCCGGGGGGGCCTTACAATGACCAGTTCTTC. This codes for CASSPPGGPYNDQFF.

This clonotype was seen a handful of times. The gene calls are TRBV28 and TRBJ2-6, with no clear D. Germline CDR1 and CDR2: MDHEN and SYDVKM. V lost 6 bases, J lost 4 bases, and 10 bases lay in between. The CDR3 sequence is 14 residues long. CDR3 protein: CASSRTLGANVLTF. In DNA, the CDR3 is TGTGCCAGCAGCCGTACGCTGGGGGCCAACGTCCTGACTTTC.

The genes are TRBV5-6 and TRBJ1-5; D call uncertain. Germline loops: CDR1 SGHDT, CDR2 YYEEEE. The CDR3 extends over 13 amino acids. V lost 7 bases and J lost 3, with 11 bases in between. This CDR3 reads CASQPGPNQPQHF. The CDR3 region has the DNA TGTGCCAGCCAACCGGGTCCCAATCAGCCCCAGCATTTT.

A few counts support this clonotype. CDR3: CASSYGGSNEKLFF. CDR3 nucleotide sequence: TGTGCCAGCAGTTACGGGGGCAGTAATGAAAAACTGTTTTTT. The rearrangement links TRBV6-6 to TRBJ1-4, with a possible D match to TRBD1 (6 bases). V lost 2 bases, J lost 4 bases, and 8 bases lay in between. This CDR3 region has 14 residues. From germline, CDR1 is MNHNY and CDR2 SVGAGI (reference sequence).

This rearrangement joins TRBV7-2 to TRBJ2-7; 10 bases agree with TRBD2. The CDR3 has 15 amino acids. The germline V gene has CDR1 SGHTA and CDR2 FQGNSA. The ends lost 4 bases at V and 0 bases at J; junction bases unmatched: 3. The CDR3 region is CASSSSSGGSYEQYF. Written as DNA, the CDR3 is TGTGCCAGCAGCTCCTCTAGCGGGGGCTCCTACGAGCAGTACTTC.

V and J are TRBV6-5 and TRBJ2-3; unclear D gene. The CDR3 is 14 amino acids. Trimming left V 2 bases short and J 4 bases short, with 10 bases between. Germline assignment: CDR1 MNHEY and CDR2 SVGAGI. The CDR3 loop reads CASSYERGSDTQYF. CDR3 bases: TGTGCCAGCAGTTACGAAAGAGGCTCAGATACGCAGTATTTT.

The chain carries TRBV9 and TRBJ2-2; 13 bases agree with TRBD2. The CDR3 runs to 18 residues. V dropped 4 bases and J dropped 0; count of bases not matched to a gene: 6. The germline CDR1 and CDR2 sequences are SGDLS and YYNGEE. CDR3 in amino acids: CASSKGLAGASNTGELFF. The DNA of the CDR3 is TGTGCCAGCAGCAAAGGACTAGCGGGGGCCTCGAACACCGGGGAGCTGTTTTTT.

A note on this clonotype: Since the CDR3 does not end with the conserved phenylalanine or tryptophan, this likely comes from a read error. The chain couples TRBV20-1 to TRBJ2-3; TRBD2 matches at 12 bases. Germline loops: CDR1 DFQATT, CDR2 SNEGSKA (reference sequence). Losses at the gene ends were 1 base for V and 6 bases for J; bases not matched to a gene: 5. The CDR3 is 15 amino acids. The CDR3 nucleotides are TGCAGTGCTAGAGTACTAGCGGGGGGCCGCGATACGCAGTATCTT. Translation gives CSARVLAGGRDTQYL.

In regard to this clonotype: A much larger clone differs from this one at a single base, so this may be a read error. V gene TRBV29-1 combines with J gene TRBJ1-2, with 9 bases fitting TRBD1. Per germline, CDR1 SQVTM and CDR2 ANQGSEA. The CDR3 contains 15 residues. CDR3 coding DNA: TGCAGCGTTGAAGGCACTGGACAGGGGTTTCGTGGCCACACCTTC. Residues: CSVEGTGQGFRGHTF.

The chain carries TRBV29-1 and TRBJ2-1, with unresolved D. Germline CDR1 is SQVTM and CDR2 is ANQGSEA. Trimming pared 0 bases from V and 0 bases from J, leaving 9 bases between. The CDR3 length is 15 residues. CDR3 protein: CSVEDRSDSYNEQFF. The CDR3 DNA sequence: TGCAGCGTTGAAGATCGGTCGGACTCCTACAATGAGCAGTTCTTC.

CDR3 DNA: TGTGCCAGCAGCGCGCCCTTAGGGGGCCAGACTGAAGCTTTCTTT. Translated: CASSAPLGGQTEAFF. This rearrangement joins TRBV7-9 to TRBJ1-1; 7 bases are shared with TRBD1. Per germline, CDR1 SEHNR and CDR2 FQNEAQ (reference sequence). V lost 5 bases, J lost 5 bases, and 11 bases stayed unmatched. The CDR3 runs 15 residues.

The chain joins TRBV6-1 to TRBJ1-5; maybe TRBD1 (5 bases). V was cut by 3 bases and J by 0 bases, with 9 bases left in between. Germline V gene data show CDR1 as MNHNS and CDR2 as SASEGT. The CDR3 has 15 amino acids. CDR3 in DNA: TGTGCCAGCAGTGACCGGGGGTATAGCAATCAGCCCCAGCATTTT. It yields the protein CASSDRGYSNQPQHF.

This clonotype turned up a few times. V gene TRBV20-1 combines with J gene TRBJ1-5; D may be TRBD1 (5 bases). V dropped 0 bases and J dropped 2 bases, with 11 bases sitting between them. This CDR3 is 15 amino acids long. CDR1 and CDR2 (germline): DFQATT, SNEGSKA (reference sequence). The CDR3: CSARDRGWRNQPQHF. For the CDR3, the DNA is TGCAGTGCTAGAGATCGGGGGTGGCGCAATCAGCCCCAGCATTTT.

This chain uses TRBV4-2 with TRBJ2-6; TRBD2 aligns across 12 bases. Germline CDR1 and CDR2: LGHNA and YNFKEQ. This CDR3 is built from 20 residues. The V and J ends lost 0 bases and 1 base, in that order; junction bases with no gene match: 7. The CDR3 protein is CASSQDLLAGGLSGANVLTF. Here the CDR3 DNA reads TGTGCCAGCAGCCAAGATTTACTAGCGGGGGGACTTTCTGGGGCCAACGTCCTGACTTTC.

This clonotype showed up just a few times. The gene calls are TRBV27 and TRBJ1-6; TRBD1 aligns across 11 bases. V lost 5 bases, J lost 8 bases, and 5 bases stayed unmatched. Per germline, CDR1 MNHEY and CDR2 SMNVEV (reference sequence). The length of the CDR3 is 15 residues. In DNA form, the CDR3 reads TGTGCCAGCAGTGGACGGACAGGGGGCGATTCACCCCTCCACTTT. It is translated as CASSGRTGGDSPLHF.

This chain connects TRBV20-1 to TRBJ1-4; possible D gene TRBD1, 5 bases. The CDR3 runs to 16 residues. Germline CDR1 is DFQATT and CDR2 is SNEGSKA (reference sequence). Trimming took off 0 bases at V and 2 bases at J, with 13 bases between the two ends. The chain's CDR3 is CSARDSPGVTNEKLFF. In DNA form, the CDR3 reads TGCAGTGCTAGAGATAGTCCGGGGGTCACTAATGAAAAACTGTTTTTT.